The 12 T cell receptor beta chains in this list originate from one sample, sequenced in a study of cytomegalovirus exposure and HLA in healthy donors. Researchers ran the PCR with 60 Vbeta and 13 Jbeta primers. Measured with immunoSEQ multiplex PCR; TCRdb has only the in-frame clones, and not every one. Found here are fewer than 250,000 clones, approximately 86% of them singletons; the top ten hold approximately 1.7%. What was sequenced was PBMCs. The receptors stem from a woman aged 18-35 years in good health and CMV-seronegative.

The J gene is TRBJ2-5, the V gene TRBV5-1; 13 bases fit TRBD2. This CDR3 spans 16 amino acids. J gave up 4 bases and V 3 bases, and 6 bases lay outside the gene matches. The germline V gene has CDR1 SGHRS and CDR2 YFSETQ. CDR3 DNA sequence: TGCGCCAGCAGCTCTGGGACTAGCGGGAACCGAGAGACCCAGTACTTC. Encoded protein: CASSSGTSGNRETQYF.

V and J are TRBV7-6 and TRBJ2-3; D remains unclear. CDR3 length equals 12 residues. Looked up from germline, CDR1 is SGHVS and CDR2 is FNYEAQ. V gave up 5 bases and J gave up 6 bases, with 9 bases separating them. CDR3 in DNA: TGTGCCAGCAGCCAACAAATGGATACGCAGTATTTT. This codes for CASSQQMDTQYF.

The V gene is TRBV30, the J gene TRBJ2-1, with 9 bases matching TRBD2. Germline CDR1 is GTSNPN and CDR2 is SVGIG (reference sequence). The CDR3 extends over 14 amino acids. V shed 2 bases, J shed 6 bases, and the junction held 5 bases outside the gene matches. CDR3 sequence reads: CAWSISGSTNEQFF. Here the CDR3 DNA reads TGTGCCTGGAGTATTAGCGGGAGTACCAATGAGCAGTTCTTC. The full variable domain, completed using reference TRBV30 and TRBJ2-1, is SQTIHQWPATLVQPVGSPLSLECTVEGTSNPNLYWYRQAAGRGLQLLFYSVGIGQISSEVPQNLSASRPQDRQFILSSKKLLLSDSGFYLCAWSISGSTNEQFFGPGTRLTVL.

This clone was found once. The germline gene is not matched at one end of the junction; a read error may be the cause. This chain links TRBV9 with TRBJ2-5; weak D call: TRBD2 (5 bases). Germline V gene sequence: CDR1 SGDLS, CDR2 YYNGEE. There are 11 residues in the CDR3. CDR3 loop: CASSSGETQHF. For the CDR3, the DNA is TGTGCCAGCAGCTCCGGGGAGACCCAGCACTTC.

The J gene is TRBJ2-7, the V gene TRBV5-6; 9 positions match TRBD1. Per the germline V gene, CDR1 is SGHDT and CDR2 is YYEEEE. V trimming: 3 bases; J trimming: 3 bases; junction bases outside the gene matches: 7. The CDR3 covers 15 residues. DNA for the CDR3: TGTGCCAGCAGCTCCGCGTGGGGACAGGGCTACGAGCAGTACTTC. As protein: CASSSAWGQGYEQYF.

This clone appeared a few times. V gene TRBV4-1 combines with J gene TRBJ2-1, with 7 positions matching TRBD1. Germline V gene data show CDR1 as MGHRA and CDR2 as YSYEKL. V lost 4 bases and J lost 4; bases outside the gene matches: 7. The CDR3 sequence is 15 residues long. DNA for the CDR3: TGCGCCAGCAGCCTACCCGGGACAGCTTACAATGAGCAGTTCTTC. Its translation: CASSLPGTAYNEQFF.

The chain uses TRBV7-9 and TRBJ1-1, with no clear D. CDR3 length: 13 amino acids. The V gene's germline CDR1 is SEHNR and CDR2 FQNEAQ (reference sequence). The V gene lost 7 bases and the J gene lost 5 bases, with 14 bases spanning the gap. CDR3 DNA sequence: TGTGCCAGCACCTTGGGAGACAAGACTGAAGCTTTCTTT. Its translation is CASTLGDKTEAFF.

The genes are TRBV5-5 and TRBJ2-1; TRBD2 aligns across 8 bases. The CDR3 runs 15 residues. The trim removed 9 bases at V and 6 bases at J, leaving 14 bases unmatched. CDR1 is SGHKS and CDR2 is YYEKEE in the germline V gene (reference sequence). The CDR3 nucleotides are TGTGCCACTCAGCCCGGTAGCGGGAAGATCAATGAGCAGTTCTTC. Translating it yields CATQPGSGKINEQFF.

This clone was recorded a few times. CDR3 coding DNA: TGTGCCAGTAGTATCTGGGACACTAATCAGCCCCAGCATTTT. As protein: CASSIWDTNQPQHF. The V gene is TRBV19, the J gene TRBJ1-5; tentatively, D is TRBD1 (6 bases). Germline loops: CDR1 LNHDA, CDR2 SQIVND (reference sequence). V lost 3 bases to trimming and J lost 4 bases, with 10 bases between them. The length of the CDR3 is 14 residues.

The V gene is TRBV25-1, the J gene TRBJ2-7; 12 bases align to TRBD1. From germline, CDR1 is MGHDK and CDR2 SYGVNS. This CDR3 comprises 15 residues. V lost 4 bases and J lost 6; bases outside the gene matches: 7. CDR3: CASSGSGTGGSEQYF. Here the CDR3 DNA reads TGTGCCAGCAGTGGGTCCGGGACAGGGGGCTCCGAGCAGTACTTC.

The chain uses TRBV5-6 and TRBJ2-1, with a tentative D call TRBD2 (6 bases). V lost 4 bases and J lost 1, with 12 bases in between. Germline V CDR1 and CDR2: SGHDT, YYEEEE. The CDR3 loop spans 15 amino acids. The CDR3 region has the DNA TGTGCCAGCAGCCCCATGCTAGCGTCCTACAATGAGCAGTTCTTC. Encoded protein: CASSPMLASYNEQFF.

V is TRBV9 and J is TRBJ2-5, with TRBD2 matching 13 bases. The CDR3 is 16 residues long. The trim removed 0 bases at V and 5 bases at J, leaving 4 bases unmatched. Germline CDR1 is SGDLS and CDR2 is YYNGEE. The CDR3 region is CASSVGTSGRYETQYF. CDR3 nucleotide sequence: TGTGCCAGCAGCGTAGGGACTAGCGGGAGATACGAGACCCAGTACTTC.